The rows below give T cell receptor beta chains drawn from one sample of a study of T cell responses to AZD1222 COVID-19 vaccine. Here immunoSEQ multiplex PCR was the method, and the copy in TCRdb shows in-frame clones only, minus some. The data show approximately 150,000 clones, 85% to 95% seen once. Here the sequenced sample was peripheral blood, taken on day 0 of AZD1222 vaccination. The receptors were gathered from an adult in good health. The CDR3 runs from the conserved cysteine through the conserved F or W. The order of the fields is V gene, clone size, D gene, J gene, CDR3 protein, CDR3 DNA. D genes are given only for firm matches. For some rows the clone size is stated as once, few or many, or as a class when expanded; others skip it.

v_call: TRBV28
clone_size: -
d_call: -
j_call: TRBJ1-5
cdr3_aa: CASSLRVGVHNQPQHF
cdr3_nt: TGTGCCAGCAGTTTACGTGTCGGGGTTCACAATCAGCCCCAGCATTTT

v_call: TRBV10-2
clone_size: -
d_call: TRBD1
j_call: TRBJ1-2
cdr3_aa: CASSVQGAGGYTF
cdr3_nt: TGCGCCAGCAGTGTTCAGGGGGCGGGGGGCTACACCTTC

v_call: TRBV14
clone_size: many
d_call: -
j_call: TRBJ2-7
cdr3_aa: CASSQDPLDPESSYEQYF
cdr3_nt: TGTGCCAGCAGCCAAGATCCCCTCGACCCCGAAAGCTCCTACGAGCAGTACTTC

v_call: TRBV19
clone_size: few
d_call: TRBD2
j_call: TRBJ2-3
cdr3_aa: CASSMASGGHTDTQYF
cdr3_nt: TGTGCCAGTAGTATGGCCAGCGGGGGGCACACAGATACGCAGTATTTT

v_call: TRBV2
clone_size: -
d_call: -
j_call: TRBJ1-3
cdr3_aa: CASSQRGAKGSGNTIYF
cdr3_nt: TGTGCCAGCAGCCAGAGGGGAGCCAAGGGGTCTGGAAACACCATATATTTT

v_call: TRBV6-5
clone_size: -
d_call: -
j_call: TRBJ2-5
cdr3_aa: CASRRGGFVQETQYF
cdr3_nt: TGTGCCAGCAGACGGGGAGGATTCGTCCAAGAGACCCAGTACTTC

v_call: TRBV12-5
clone_size: once
d_call: -
j_call: TRBJ1-5
cdr3_aa: CASGLGQPQHF
cdr3_nt: TGTGCTAGTGGTTTAGGTCAGCCCCAGCATTTT

v_call: TRBV10-3
clone_size: -
d_call: -
j_call: TRBJ1-3
cdr3_aa: CAIKELDSVLSGNTIYF
cdr3_nt: TGTGCCATCAAGGAGTTGGACTCAGTCCTCTCTGGAAACACCATATATTTT

v_call: TRBV6-5
clone_size: -
d_call: -
j_call: TRBJ1-5
cdr3_aa: CASSSPGEPQHF
cdr3_nt: TGTGCCAGCAGCTCCCCTGGGGAGCCCCAGCATTTT

v_call: TRBV19
clone_size: -
d_call: -
j_call: TRBJ2-3
cdr3_aa: CASSIRSGTDTQYF
cdr3_nt: TGTGCCAGTAGTATTAGAAGCGGCACAGATACGCAGTATTTT

v_call: TRBV6-2/TRBV6-3
clone_size: -
d_call: TRBD2
j_call: TRBJ2-7
cdr3_aa: CASSFGRAYEQYF
cdr3_nt: TGTGCCAGCAGTTTCGGGAGGGCCTACGAGCAGTACTTC

v_call: TRBV28
clone_size: -
d_call: -
j_call: TRBJ2-7
cdr3_aa: CASSPTDPYEQYF
cdr3_nt: TGTGCCAGCAGTCCTACTGACCCCTACGAGCAGTACTTC

v_call: TRBV7-8
clone_size: -
d_call: -
j_call: TRBJ1-1
cdr3_aa: CASSPSVMNTEAFF
cdr3_nt: TGTGCCAGCAGCCCGAGTGTCATGAACACTGAAGCTTTCTTT

v_call: TRBV19
clone_size: -
d_call: -
j_call: TRBJ2-1
cdr3_aa: CASSSPGRIYNEQFF
cdr3_nt: TGTGCCAGTAGCTCACCGGGACGGATCTACAATGAGCAGTTCTTC

v_call: TRBV7-9
clone_size: -
d_call: -
j_call: TRBJ2-4
cdr3_aa: CASTPGGVIQYF
cdr3_nt: TGTGCCAGCACCCCCGGGGGCGTCATTCAGTACTTC

v_call: TRBV2
clone_size: once
d_call: TRBD1
j_call: TRBJ1-4
cdr3_aa: CASSVRDRGQGKLFF
cdr3_nt: TGTGCCAGCAGTGTAAGGGACAGGGGGCAGGGAAAACTGTTTTTT

v_call: TRBV2
clone_size: -
d_call: TRBD1
j_call: TRBJ1-2
cdr3_aa: CASTRQGHGYTF
cdr3_nt: TGTGCCAGCACCCGACAGGGGCATGGCTACACCTTC

v_call: TRBV3-1/TRBV3-2
clone_size: -
d_call: -
j_call: TRBJ2-1
cdr3_aa: CASSQGRGEYNEQFF
cdr3_nt: TGTGCCAGCAGCCAAGGGAGGGGGGAGTACAATGAGCAGTTCTTC

v_call: TRBV30
clone_size: once
d_call: -
j_call: TRBJ1-2
cdr3_aa: CAWTMLGDGYGYTF
cdr3_nt: TGTGCCTGGACTATGCTTGGGGACGGCTATGGCTACACCTTC

v_call: TRBV21-1
clone_size: -
d_call: -
j_call: TRBJ1-3
cdr3_aa: CASSKGAGKHGNTIYF
cdr3_nt: TGTGCCAGCAGCAAAGGGGCAGGGAAGCATGGAAACACCATATATTTT

v_call: TRBV27
clone_size: -
d_call: -
j_call: TRBJ1-1
cdr3_aa: CASSLVGSTEAFF
cdr3_nt: TGTGCCAGCAGTTTAGTCGGGAGCACTGAAGCTTTCTTT

v_call: TRBV29-1
clone_size: -
d_call: -
j_call: TRBJ1-1
cdr3_aa: CSTLAPGENTEAFF
cdr3_nt: TGCAGCACACTGGCCCCAGGGGAAAACACTGAAGCTTTCTTT

v_call: TRBV25-1
clone_size: -
d_call: -
j_call: TRBJ2-2
cdr3_aa: CASSDPRTSTGELFF
cdr3_nt: TGTGCCAGCAGTGATCCCCGGACCAGCACCGGGGAGCTGTTTTTT

v_call: TRBV7-2
clone_size: -
d_call: TRBD1
j_call: TRBJ1-3
cdr3_aa: CASSWDRGFGNTIYF
cdr3_nt: TGTGCCAGCAGCTGGGACAGGGGTTTTGGAAACACCATATATTTT

v_call: TRBV9
clone_size: -
d_call: TRBD2
j_call: TRBJ2-3
cdr3_aa: CASSVEAGRDWSTDTQYF
cdr3_nt: TGTGCCAGCAGCGTAGAGGCAGGGAGGGATTGGAGCACAGATACGCAGTATTTT

v_call: TRBV6-2/TRBV6-3
clone_size: -
d_call: TRBD2
j_call: TRBJ2-3
cdr3_aa: CASSYSFKRGGTDTQYF
cdr3_nt: TGTGCCAGCAGTTACTCGTTTAAGCGGGGGGGCACAGATACGCAGTATTTT

v_call: TRBV2
clone_size: -
d_call: -
j_call: TRBJ1-2
cdr3_aa: CASSEQNRNPNYGYTF
cdr3_nt: TGTGCCAGCAGTGAGCAGAACAGGAATCCTAACTATGGCTACACCTTC

v_call: TRBV5-1
clone_size: few
d_call: TRBD1
j_call: TRBJ2-7
cdr3_aa: CASSSGTGGFEQYF
cdr3_nt: TGCGCCAGCAGCAGCGGGACAGGGGGCTTCGAGCAGTACTTC

v_call: TRBV5-4
clone_size: -
d_call: TRBD1
j_call: TRBJ1-2
cdr3_aa: CASSPRQGSYGYTF
cdr3_nt: TGTGCCAGCAGCCCGAGACAGGGGTCCTATGGCTACACCTTC

v_call: TRBV27
clone_size: -
d_call: TRBD2
j_call: TRBJ2-2
cdr3_aa: CASWGASGRAFPGELFF
cdr3_nt: TGTGCCAGCTGGGGGGCTAGCGGGAGGGCCTTTCCCGGGGAGCTGTTTTTT

v_call: TRBV6-5
clone_size: -
d_call: -
j_call: TRBJ1-6
cdr3_aa: CASSYSSQLRAPLHF
cdr3_nt: TGTGCCAGCAGTTACTCGAGCCAGCTTCGTGCACCCCTCCACTTT

v_call: TRBV19
clone_size: once
d_call: -
j_call: TRBJ1-2
cdr3_aa: CASSSIGNAILANYGYTF
cdr3_nt: TGTGCCAGTAGTTCCATTGGCAATGCTATCCTGGCTAACTATGGCTACACCTTC

v_call: TRBV10-2
clone_size: -
d_call: -
j_call: TRBJ2-7
cdr3_aa: CASSDRGRSSYEQYF
cdr3_nt: TGCGCCAGCAGTGACCGAGGCCGGAGCTCCTACGAGCAGTACTTC

v_call: TRBV6-4
clone_size: -
d_call: TRBD1
j_call: TRBJ2-7
cdr3_aa: CASSEGTGSSYEQYF
cdr3_nt: TGTGCCAGCAGTGAGGGGACAGGGAGCTCCTACGAGCAGTACTTC

v_call: TRBV2
clone_size: once
d_call: TRBD2
j_call: TRBJ2-5
cdr3_aa: CASSESSYGGGQETQYF
cdr3_nt: TGTGCCAGCAGTGAAAGCTCCTATGGGGGGGGGCAAGAGACCCAGTACTTC

v_call: TRBV5-6
clone_size: once
d_call: -
j_call: TRBJ1-5
cdr3_aa: CASKKAGNQPQHF
cdr3_nt: TGTGCCAGCAAAAAAGCGGGGAATCAGCCCCAGCATTTT

v_call: TRBV20-1
clone_size: -
d_call: -
j_call: TRBJ1-5
cdr3_aa: CSASRVGYSNQPQHF
cdr3_nt: TGCAGTGCTAGTAGGGTCGGATATAGCAATCAGCCCCAGCATTTT

v_call: TRBV28
clone_size: -
d_call: -
j_call: TRBJ2-1
cdr3_aa: CASSSLSGDSYNEQFF
cdr3_nt: TGTGCCAGCAGTTCCCTTTCCGGGGACTCCTACAATGAGCAGTTCTTC

v_call: TRBV7-9
clone_size: -
d_call: -
j_call: TRBJ2-5
cdr3_aa: CASSPPLGPRETQYF
cdr3_nt: TGTGCCAGCAGCCCTCCTCTTGGGCCCCGAGAGACCCAGTACTTC

v_call: TRBV29-1
clone_size: -
d_call: -
j_call: TRBJ1-5
cdr3_aa: CSVKQGGNQPQHF
cdr3_nt: TGCAGCGTAAAACAGGGAGGCAATCAGCCCCAGCATTTT

v_call: TRBV9
clone_size: -
d_call: TRBD2
j_call: TRBJ2-5
cdr3_aa: CASSVASGSRETQYF
cdr3_nt: TGTGCCAGCAGCGTAGCTAGCGGGAGTCGAGAGACCCAGTACTTC

v_call: TRBV5-4
clone_size: -
d_call: TRBD1
j_call: TRBJ2-7
cdr3_aa: CASSYGQDYEQYF
cdr3_nt: TGTGCCAGCAGCTACGGACAGGACTACGAGCAGTACTTC

v_call: TRBV27
clone_size: -
d_call: TRBD2
j_call: TRBJ2-7
cdr3_aa: CASSLGTSGNYEQYF
cdr3_nt: TGTGCCAGCAGTCTAGGGACTAGCGGGAACTACGAGCAGTACTTC

v_call: TRBV19
clone_size: -
d_call: -
j_call: TRBJ1-2
cdr3_aa: CASETGTYGYTF
cdr3_nt: TGTGCCAGTGAGACGGGGACCTATGGCTACACCTTC

v_call: TRBV11-2
clone_size: -
d_call: TRBD1
j_call: TRBJ1-3
cdr3_aa: CASSSRDRGNTIYF
cdr3_nt: TGTGCCAGCAGCTCTCGGGACAGGGGCAACACCATATATTTT

v_call: TRBV12-5
clone_size: -
d_call: -
j_call: TRBJ2-7
cdr3_aa: CASGPSGPLGEQYF
cdr3_nt: TGTGCTAGTGGCCCATCCGGGCCCCTAGGCGAGCAGTACTTC

v_call: TRBV18
clone_size: -
d_call: -
j_call: TRBJ1-4
cdr3_aa: CASSLSAGTAKTNEKLFF
cdr3_nt: TGTGCCAGCTCACTCTCTGCCGGGACTGCTAAAACTAATGAAAAACTGTTTTTT

v_call: TRBV27
clone_size: few
d_call: TRBD2
j_call: TRBJ2-1
cdr3_aa: CASSLGPGLAVNEQFF
cdr3_nt: TGTGCCAGCAGTTTAGGCCCCGGACTAGCAGTCAATGAGCAGTTCTTC